This paragraph covers one TCR beta chain sequence. With 3 bases removed from V and 9 bases from J, the gap between germline ends came to 8 bases. The CDR3 runs to 12 residues. Germline-derived CDR1 and CDR2 are WNHNN and SYGVQD (reference sequence). While infection was still active, Seattle patients were enrolled and then followed longitudinally. This entry comes from a study of blood T cell repertoires in COVID-19. In the study overall: Sources were T cells, B-cell-depleted T cells, or PBMCs; the material itself was cDNA or gDNA.

The authors' processing: Researchers report that nucleated cell counts were estimated from reference gene primer amplification. The method was immunoSEQ multiplex PCR; TCRdb's version includes in-frame clones alone and lacks a portion of them. Clone size and the V and J calls come from that table; the DNA yielded D and trimming. The data show about 220,000 clones, with 82% seen just once and approximately 5.2% held by the top ten. Material: peripheral blood. The receptor was derived from a woman aged 70-85 years with COVID-19, enrolled during active disease. This chain joins TRBV10-1 and TRBJ2-2; the D gene is possibly TRBD1 (5 bases). CDR3 loop: CASSDWGRELFF. Written as DNA, the CDR3 is TGCGCCAGCAGTGATTGGGGCCGGGAGCTGTTTTTT.